A selection of T cell receptor beta chains follows, all from one sample in a study of blood T cell repertoires in COVID-19. The repertoire was sequenced with immunoSEQ multiplex PCR; TCRdb's copy has only in-frame clones and lacks some. The repertoire consists of 35,000 to 50,000 clones, with approximately 91% occurring once and the leading ten covering 15% to 19%. Sequenced input: peripheral blood. Receptor source: a woman aged 25 to 39 in a cohort sampled during active COVID-19. The CDR3 runs from the conserved cysteine through the conserved F or W. A D gene is named only where the DNA matches it firmly. For some rows the clone size is stated as once, few or many, or as a class when expanded; others skip it.

clone_size	d_call	v_call	j_call	cdr3_nt	cdr3_aa
NA	NA	TRBV24-1	TRBJ1-3	TGTGCCACCAGTGACCCAGGGCGCGAAAACACCATATATTTT	CATSDPGRENTIYF
NA	TRBD1	TRBV30	TRBJ2-1	TGTGCCTGGATGGCGGACAGGGTAGGCAATGAGCAGTTCTTC	CAWMADRVGNEQFF
NA	NA	TRBV15	TRBJ1-1	TGTGCCACCAGCAGAGGTCCACAGACTCGGCGGGACACTGAAGCTTTCTTT	CATSRGPQTRRDTEAFF
NA	NA	TRBV6-6	TRBJ2-1	TGTGCCAGCAGCCAGAGCGGAGGCTCCTACAATGAGCAGTTCTTC	CASSQSGGSYNEQFF
NA	NA	TRBV18	TRBJ2-5	TGTGCCAGCTCTCCCCTCCCCCAAGAGACCCAGTACTTC	CASSPLPQETQYF
NA	TRBD1	TRBV6-6	TRBJ2-7	TGTGCCAGCAGTCCCGACAGGGGATCCTACGAGCAGTACTTC	CASSPDRGSYEQYF
NA	TRBD2	TRBV9	TRBJ2-2	TGTGCCAGCAGCCCCACGGGGACTAGCGTCGTCGGGGAGCTGTTTTTT	CASSPTGTSVVGELFF
once	TRBD1	TRBV28	TRBJ2-1	TGTGCCAGCAGTTCTGCAGGGGGCGGAATCAATGAGCAGTTCTTC	CASSSAGGGINEQFF
NA	TRBD2	TRBV19	TRBJ2-5	TGTGCCAGTAGTTCTAGCGGGAGGGTTCAAGAGACCCAGTACTTC	CASSSSGRVQETQYF
NA	NA	TRBV6-5	TRBJ1-3	TGTGCCAGCAGTTACACAGTCTCTGGAAACACCATATATTTT	CASSYTVSGNTIYF
NA	TRBD2	TRBV6-2/TRBV6-3	TRBJ2-7	TGTGCCAGCAGTTCTATAGCGGGGAGGAGCTCCTACGAGCAGTACTTC	CASSSIAGRSSYEQYF
NA	NA	TRBV4-1	TRBJ2-3	TGCGCCAGCAGCCTTTTCGGTAGTGGCACAGATACGCAGTATTTT	CASSLFGSGTDTQYF
NA	TRBD2	TRBV6-2/TRBV6-3	TRBJ2-2	TGTGCCAGCAGTTTACCTAGCGGGAGGGCCGCCACCGGGGAGCTGTTTTTT	CASSLPSGRAATGELFF
NA	NA	TRBV28	TRBJ1-5	TGTGCCAGCTCCGCGGGGGTAAGGGTTAGCAATCAGCCCCAGCATTTT	CASSAGVRVSNQPQHF
NA	TRBD1	TRBV19	TRBJ1-5	TGTGCCAGTAGTCGACAAAAACAGGGGAGCAATCAGCCCCAGCATTTT	CASSRQKQGSNQPQHF
NA	NA	TRBV11-2	TRBJ1-6	TGTGCCAGCAGCTTTCAGGGCAGTAATTCACCCCTCCACTTT	CASSFQGSNSPLHF
NA	NA	TRBV4-2	TRBJ1-1	TGTGCCAGCAGCCAAGCTCCCCGACAGTTGCACACTGAAGCTTTCTTT	CASSQAPRQLHTEAFF
NA	TRBD1	TRBV6-5	TRBJ1-5	TGTGCCAGCAGCCCCGGACAGGGAGGTCAGCCCCAGCATTTT	CASSPGQGGQPQHF
NA	NA	TRBV7-6	TRBJ2-7	TGTGCCAGCAGCTCGTCTAGCGTGCACTCCTACGAGCAGTACTTC	CASSSSSVHSYEQYF
NA	NA	TRBV28	TRBJ2-5	TGTGCCAGCAGTTCCCAACTCTCGCTAGCGTCTGCAGGAGAGACCCAGTACTTC	CASSSQLSLASAGETQYF
NA	TRBD1	TRBV4-1	TRBJ1-1	TGCGCCAGCAGCCTAGGACAGGGGGCTCCTGGGAACACTGAAGCTTTCTTT	CASSLGQGAPGNTEAFF
NA	TRBD2	TRBV6-5	TRBJ2-1	TGTGCCAGCAGGGCGGGAGTGAGAGTCCACGAGCAGTTCTTC	CASRAGVRVHEQFF
NA	NA	TRBV6-5	TRBJ1-2	TGTGCCAGCAGTTACGGAGGTTTTGACTATGGCTACACCTTC	CASSYGGFDYGYTF
NA	NA	TRBV9	TRBJ2-2	TGTGCCAGCAGCGTAGTTATGGGGCCCATTAACACCGGGGAGCTGTTTTTT	CASSVVMGPINTGELFF
few	NA	TRBV19	TRBJ2-2	TGTGCCAGTAGTATGATGGGGGCGGCTACCGGGGAGCTGTTTTTT	CASSMMGAATGELFF
once	NA	TRBV12-3/TRBV12-4	TRBJ2-1	TGTGCCAGCAGCCGGACAGATGAGCAGTTCTTC	CASSRTDEQFF
NA	TRBD1	TRBV15	TRBJ2-7	TGTGCCACCAGCTTTGACCGGGACAGTATCTCCTACGAGCAGTACTTC	CATSFDRDSISYEQYF
NA	NA	TRBV11-2	TRBJ1-1	TGTGCCAGCAGCTTAGGGGTTCGGCGGGACCCTAACACTGAAGCTTTCTTT	CASSLGVRRDPNTEAFF
NA	NA	TRBV19	TRBJ1-5	TGTGCCAGTAAAATCACAGGGATAGGCAATCAGCCCCAGCATTTT	CASKITGIGNQPQHF
NA	NA	TRBV19	TRBJ2-2	TGTGCCAGTAGTGTACAGGGAGGGACCGGGGAGCTGTTTTTT	CASSVQGGTGELFF
few	TRBD2	TRBV5-1	TRBJ2-1	TGCGCCAGCAGCTCTGGACTAGCTGACAATGAGCAGTTCTTC	CASSSGLADNEQFF
NA	NA	TRBV5-5	TRBJ2-1	TGTGCCAGCAGCTTGGCCAGGGTAGCGGTCACCTACAATGAGCAGTTCTTC	CASSLARVAVTYNEQFF
once	NA	TRBV12-3/TRBV12-4	TRBJ1-1	TGTGCCAGCACCCTGGGGGGATATACTGAAGCTTTCTTT	CASTLGGYTEAFF
NA	NA	TRBV6-6	TRBJ1-2	TGTGCCAGCAGTTACGACTGGAGATATGGCTACACCTTC	CASSYDWRYGYTF
NA	NA	TRBV28	TRBJ2-1	TGTGCCAGCACCCTAGGGAGGCCAAAAAACGAGCAGTTCTTC	CASTLGRPKNEQFF
NA	NA	TRBV6-2/TRBV6-3	TRBJ2-1	TGTGCCAGCAGTTACTCGATAACTGATTCCTACAATGAGCAGTTCTTC	CASSYSITDSYNEQFF
NA	NA	TRBV28	TRBJ2-4	TGTGCCAGCAGCCCCCGCGGCGGGACCCTAGCCAAAAACATTCAGTACTTC	CASSPRGGTLAKNIQYF
NA	NA	TRBV18	TRBJ2-3	TGTGCCAGCTCACCCTACAGGGCTACAGATACGCAGTATTTT	CASSPYRATDTQYF
NA	NA	TRBV28	TRBJ2-4	TGTGCCAGCAGTGAGCCGCTTCGGGGAAACATTCAGTACTTC	CASSEPLRGNIQYF
NA	TRBD1	TRBV6-5	TRBJ1-2	TGTGCCAGCAGTTACTCGGGACAGGGTGACTATGGCTACACCTTC	CASSYSGQGDYGYTF
NA	TRBD1	TRBV12-5	TRBJ2-7	TGTGCTACCTCGGGACAGGGGGCCCGATACGAGCAGTACTTC	CATSGQGARYEQYF
NA	TRBD1	TRBV24-1	TRBJ2-2	TGTGCCACCAGTGAACCCGGACAGGGCGAGAACACCGGGGAGCTGTTTTTT	CATSEPGQGENTGELFF
NA	TRBD2	TRBV4-2	TRBJ2-7	TGTGCCAGCAGCCGGACTAGCGAGGCCTACGAGCAGTACTTC	CASSRTSEAYEQYF
NA	NA	TRBV27	TRBJ2-7	TGTGCCAGCAGTCCCCCCTCGGGAAGAAACGAGCAGTACTTC	CASSPPSGRNEQYF
NA	TRBD1	TRBV28	TRBJ2-7	TGTGCCAGCAGTTTGGTTGGATCCAGACCGGGACAGAGAACCTACGAGCAGTACTTC	CASSLVGSRPGQRTYEQYF
NA	TRBD1	TRBV7-3	TRBJ2-1	TGTGCCAGCAGCTTGCACAGGGGGCGGGGTGAGCAGTTCTTC	CASSLHRGRGEQFF
NA	NA	TRBV9	TRBJ2-7	TGTGCCAGCAGCGGGACACCTGAATTTACCTACGAGCAGTACTTC	CASSGTPEFTYEQYF
NA	TRBD2	TRBV4-1	TRBJ2-5	TGCGCCAGCAGCCAAGACGCTAGCGGGAGGGCCGGACAAGAGACCCAGTACTTC	CASSQDASGRAGQETQYF
NA	NA	TRBV30	TRBJ1-2	TGTGCCTGGAGTGTACTTTATGGCTACACCTTC	CAWSVLYGYTF
NA	NA	TRBV19	TRBJ1-4	TGTGCCAGTAGTACCCACAGGGTTAATGAAAAACTGTTTTTT	CASSTHRVNEKLFF
NA	NA	TRBV18	TRBJ2-3	TGTGCCAGCTCACCACAGCGTCCCGCCGATACGCAGTATTTT	CASSPQRPADTQYF
NA	NA	TRBV6-5	TRBJ2-3	TGTGCCAGCAGGGCGGCAGTAGAAGATACGCAGTATTTT	CASRAAVEDTQYF
NA	TRBD2	TRBV5-4	TRBJ2-3	TGTGCCAGCAGCTTTAGCGGGAGCACAGATACGCAGTATTTT	CASSFSGSTDTQYF
NA	NA	TRBV19	TRBJ2-5	TGTGCCAGTAGTATGGTGGCAGGGGTTCAAGAGACCCAGTACTTC	CASSMVAGVQETQYF
NA	NA	TRBV4-2	TRBJ1-2	TGTGCCAGCAGCCCCTCCCGGCAGGGAGGATATGGCTACACCTTC	CASSPSRQGGYGYTF
NA	TRBD2	TRBV24-1	TRBJ2-7	TGTGCCACCAGTGAGCCTGGGACTAGCTTACGGCAGTACTTC	CATSEPGTSLRQYF